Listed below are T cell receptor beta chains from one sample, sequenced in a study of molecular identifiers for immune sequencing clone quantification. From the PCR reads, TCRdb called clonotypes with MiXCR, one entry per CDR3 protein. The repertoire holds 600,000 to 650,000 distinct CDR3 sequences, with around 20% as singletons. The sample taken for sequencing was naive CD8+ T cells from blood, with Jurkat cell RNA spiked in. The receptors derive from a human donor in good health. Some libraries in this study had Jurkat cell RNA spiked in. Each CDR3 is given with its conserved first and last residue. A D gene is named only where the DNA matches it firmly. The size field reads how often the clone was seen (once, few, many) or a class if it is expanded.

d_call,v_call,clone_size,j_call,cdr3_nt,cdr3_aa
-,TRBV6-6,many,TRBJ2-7,TGTGCCAGCAGACATCAGGTCCCCGAGCAGTACTTC,CASRHQVPEQYF
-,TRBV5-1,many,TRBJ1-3,TGCGCCAGCAGCTGGGACGCCGGCTCTGGAAACACCATATATTTT,CASSWDAGSGNTIYF
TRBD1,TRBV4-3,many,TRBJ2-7,TGCGCCAGCAGCCAAGATCTGTGGGGACAGGGATACGAGCAGTACTTC,CASSQDLWGQGYEQYF
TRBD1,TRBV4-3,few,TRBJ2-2,TGCGCCAGCAGCCAAGGGCCCGGGACAGGGGGCAGCACCGGGGAGCTGTTTTTT,CASSQGPGTGGSTGELFF
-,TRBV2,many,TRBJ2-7,TGTGCCAGCAGTGAATTGGGCCGGGGGGAGCAGTACTTC,CASSELGRGEQYF
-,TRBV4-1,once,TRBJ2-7,TGCGCCAGCAGCCAAGATTTTCCAGGAGCCTACGAGCAGTACTTC,CASSQDFPGAYEQYF
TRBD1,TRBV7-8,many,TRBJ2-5,TGTGCCAGCAGCTTACCCCGGGACAGCCACTACCAAGAGACCCAGTACTTC,CASSLPRDSHYQETQYF
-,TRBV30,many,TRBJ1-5,TGTGCCTGGAGTGGGGCCTCGGGTCAGCCCCAGCATTTT,CAWSGASGQPQHF
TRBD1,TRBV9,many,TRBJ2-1,TGTGCCAGCAGCGTAGAGTGGACAGGGGAAACCAATGAGCAGTTCTTC,CASSVEWTGETNEQFF
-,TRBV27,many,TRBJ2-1,TGTGCCAGCAGTCCCGGGTTCAGCTCCTACAATGAGCAGTTCTTC,CASSPGFSSYNEQFF
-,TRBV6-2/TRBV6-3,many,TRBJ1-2,TGTGCCAGCAGTTCCCAAGCCTGGACGGCTAACTATGGCTACACCTTC,CASSSQAWTANYGYTF